These T cell receptor beta chains were read from a single sample in a study of T cell responses to AZD1222 COVID-19 vaccine. Profiling relied on immunoSEQ multiplex PCR, and the TCRdb table lists in-frame clones only, not all of them. Of 140,000 to 150,000 clones detected, roughly 90% appear once; the ten largest clones hold under 4%. The sample consisted of peripheral blood, taken on day 0 of AZD1222 vaccination. These receptors originate from an adult in good health. The CDR3 runs from the conserved cysteine through the conserved F or W. The order of the fields is CDR3 length, V gene, J gene, clone size, CDR3 protein. Some rows mark clone size as missing; the rest say once, few, many or name a class of expanded clone.

12	TRBV3-1/TRBV3-2	TRBJ1-2	.	CASRQQGGGYTF
15	TRBV24-1	TRBJ2-5	.	CATSDNRGIQETQYF
16	TRBV5-6	TRBJ2-2	.	CASSLGTQLNTGELFF
14	TRBV19	TRBJ1-1	.	CASSTHQGGTEAFF
16	TRBV7-3	TRBJ2-1	.	CASSLGGATPSNEQFF
13	TRBV30	TRBJ2-1	.	CAWSLGHNNEQFF
13	TRBV6-5	TRBJ1-2	once	CASSYRVDYGYTF
15	TRBV21-1	TRBJ1-1	.	CASSKKMTGGTEAFF
11	TRBV2	TRBJ2-1	.	CASSAKYEQFF
12	TRBV6-5	TRBJ1-1	.	CASSLQGIEAFF
15	TRBV3-1/TRBV3-2	TRBJ2-7	.	CASSTLQLTNYEQYF
16	TRBV3-1/TRBV3-2	TRBJ2-7	.	CASSHPPGGITYEQYF
14	TRBV25-1	TRBJ2-7	.	CASTPGQGAYEQYF
15	TRBV15	TRBJ2-1	.	CATSRDRGSYNEQFF
11	TRBV5-8	TRBJ1-2	.	CASSLAHGYTF
14	TRBV19	TRBJ2-2	.	CASRKGARTGELFF
14	TRBV7-9	TRBJ1-2	.	CASSPQAANYGYTF